In this sample, the clone carrying this T cell receptor beta chain turned up a few times. What it binds is unknown. The data derive from a study of early T cells in non-severe SARS-CoV-2 infection. The study's findings and limits: A preference for anti-spike CD8 responses marked VDJdb matching, which missed private and CD4 specificities.

V lost 5 bases and J lost 6, with 13 bases in between. Germline lookup yields CDR1 MDHEN and CDR2 SYDVKM. The CDR3 length is 14 residues. Tagging with unique molecular identifiers was applied to individual cDNA molecules. MiXCR, applied by TCRdb to the 5' RACE reads, yields one record per CDR3 protein. The table has 90,000 to 120,000 distinct CDR3 sequences, roughly 11% seen once. This TCR was sampled from an adult who was a healthcare worker with PCR-confirmed SARS-CoV-2 infection or an uninfected control (not recorded which). Sequencing input: whole blood. V is TRBV28 and J is TRBJ1-4, with D unresolved. The CDR3 DNA reads as TGTGCCAGCAGTCCCCCTTTTGGTGATGAAAAACTGTTTTTT. This gives the protein CASSPPFGDEKLFF.